Listed here are 10 T cell receptor beta chains from one sample, sequenced in a study of blood T cell repertoires in COVID-19. The table came from immunoSEQ multiplex PCR; TCRdb's copy has only in-frame clones and leaves some out. This table holds 280,000 or so clones, around nine tenths found once. The sequencing sample was made of PBMCs or T cells enriched from blood (not recorded which). The receptors stem from a woman in her thirties or forties who had recovered from COVID-19.

The V and J genes are TRBV28 and TRBJ2-5; D possibly corresponds to TRBD1 (7 bases). The CDR3 extends over 14 amino acids. CDR1 and CDR2 from the germline V gene are MDHEN and SYDVKM. The V end was cut by 3 bases, the J end by 5 bases, with 13 bases between. The CDR3: CASSFKGAGETQYF. For the CDR3, the DNA is TGTGCCAGCAGTTTTAAGGGGGCGGGGGAGACCCAGTACTTC.

The rearrangement links TRBV29-1 to TRBJ2-5; maybe TRBD2 (5 bases). Germline CDR1 SQVTM, CDR2 ANQGSEA. The CDR3 is 13 amino acids. V was clipped by 3 bases and J by 2 bases, with 10 bases between them. CDR3 residues: CSVEGSGQETQYF. Written as DNA, the CDR3 is TGCAGCGTTGAGGGCAGCGGACAAGAGACCCAGTACTTC.

The chain couples TRBV10-3 to TRBJ2-2, with 11 positions matching TRBD2. This CDR3 comprises 17 residues. V trimming: 7 bases; J trimming: 1 base; junction bases outside the gene matches: 8. Germline assignment: CDR1 ENHRY and CDR2 SYGVKD. The CDR3 reads CAIIQLAGAENTGELFF. The CDR3 DNA follows: TGTGCCATCATCCAACTAGCGGGGGCCGAGAACACCGGGGAGCTGTTTTTT.

The gene calls are TRBV27 and TRBJ2-1, with TRBD2 identical over 14 bases. Germline CDR1 and CDR2: MNHEY and SMNVEV (reference sequence). V trimming: 5 bases; J trimming: 1 base; junction bases outside the gene matches: 10. The CDR3 covers 19 residues. DNA of the CDR3: TGTGCCAGCAGTCCCCGAGGGACTAGCGGGAGAGGGTCCTACAATGAGCAGTTCTTC. Protein product: CASSPRGTSGRGSYNEQFF.

This chain connects TRBV5-4 to TRBJ2-2; the match to TRBD2 covers 8 bases. Germline CDR1 reads SGHNT; CDR2 reads YYREEE (reference sequence). The CDR3 consists of 17 residues. V lost 3 bases, J lost 6 bases, and 13 bases stayed unmatched. CDR3 in amino acids: CASSSLSREGVAGELFF. In nucleotides, the CDR3 is TGTGCCAGCAGCTCGCTGTCTCGGGAGGGGGTCGCCGGGGAGCTGTTTTTT.

This clone appeared once. The rearrangement uses TRBV10-3 and TRBJ1-1; D is possibly TRBD1 (5 bases). The germline CDR1 and CDR2 sequences are ENHRY and SYGVKD. The CDR3 runs to 13 residues. Trimming stripped 5 bases from V and 4 bases from J, with 11 bases between. CDR3 nucleotides: TGTGCCATCAGTCCGGCGGGGCCCACTGAAGCTTTCTTT. It specifies CAISPAGPTEAFF.

The chain links TRBV21-1 to TRBJ2-7; the table names TRBD2, a call not compared with the DNA. TRBV21-1 is a listed pseudogene. This CDR3 contains 15 residues. CDR3 protein: CASSAPGLAVLQQYF. The CDR3, as DNA: TGTGCCAGCAGCGCCCCCGGACTAGCGGTTCTTCAGCAGTACTTC.

The chain employs TRBV2 and TRBJ2-7; D is perhaps TRBD1 (6 bases). CDR1 SNHLY and CDR2 FYNNEI come from the germline V gene. The CDR3 runs 15 residues. V dropped 3 bases and J dropped 3 bases, with 15 bases sitting between them. The CDR3 sequence is CASSDRGHLGYEQYF. The DNA of the CDR3 is TGTGCCAGCAGTGACAGGGGCCACCTAGGCTACGAGCAGTACTTC.

The chain combines TRBV11-2 with TRBJ2-7, with D possibly being TRBD2 (6 bases). Trimming left V 2 bases short and J 4 bases short, with 15 bases between. This CDR3 region has 15 residues. The germline V gene has CDR1 SGHAT and CDR2 FQNNGV. The CDR3 DNA reads TGTGCCAGCAGCTTAACCGGGGGAATGATGTACGAGCAGTACTTC. It yields the protein CASSLTGGMMYEQYF.

This sequence joins TRBV18 and TRBJ2-7, with 7 bases fitting TRBD1. The trim removed 2 bases at V and 6 bases at J, leaving 7 bases unmatched. Germline CDR1 reads KGHSH; CDR2 reads LQKENI. CDR3 length: 14 amino acids. In DNA form, the CDR3 reads TGTGCCAGCTCACCAGCAACAGGGGTAAGCGAGCAGTACTTC. Its translation is CASSPATGVSEQYF.